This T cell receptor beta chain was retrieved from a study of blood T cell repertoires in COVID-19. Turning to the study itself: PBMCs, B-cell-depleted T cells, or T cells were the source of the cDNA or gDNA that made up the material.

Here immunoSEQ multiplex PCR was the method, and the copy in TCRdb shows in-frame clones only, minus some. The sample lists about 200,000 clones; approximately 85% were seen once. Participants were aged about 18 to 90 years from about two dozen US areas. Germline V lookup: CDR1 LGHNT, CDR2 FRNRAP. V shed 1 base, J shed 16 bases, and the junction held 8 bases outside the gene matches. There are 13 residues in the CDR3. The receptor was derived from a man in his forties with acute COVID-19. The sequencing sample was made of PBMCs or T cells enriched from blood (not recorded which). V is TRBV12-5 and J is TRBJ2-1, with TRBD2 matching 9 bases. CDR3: CASGLEYSGSPFF. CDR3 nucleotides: TGTGCTAGTGGTTTGGAATATAGCGGGAGCCCATTCTTC.